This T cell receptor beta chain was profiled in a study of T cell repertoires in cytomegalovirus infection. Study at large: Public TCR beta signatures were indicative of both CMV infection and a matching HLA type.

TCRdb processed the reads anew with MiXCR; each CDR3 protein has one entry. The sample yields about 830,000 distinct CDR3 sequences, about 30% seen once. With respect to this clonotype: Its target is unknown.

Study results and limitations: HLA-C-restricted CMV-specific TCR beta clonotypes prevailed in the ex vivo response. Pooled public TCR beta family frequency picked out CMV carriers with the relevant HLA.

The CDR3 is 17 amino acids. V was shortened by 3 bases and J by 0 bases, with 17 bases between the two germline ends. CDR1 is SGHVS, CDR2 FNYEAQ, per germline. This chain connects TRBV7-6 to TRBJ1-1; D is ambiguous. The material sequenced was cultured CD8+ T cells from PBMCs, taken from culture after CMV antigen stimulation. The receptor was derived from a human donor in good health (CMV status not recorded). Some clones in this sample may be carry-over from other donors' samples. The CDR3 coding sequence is TGTGCCAGCAGCTTTGGAGGGATGAGGACGTTGAACACTGAAGCTTTCTTT. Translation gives CASSFGGMRTLNTEAFF.